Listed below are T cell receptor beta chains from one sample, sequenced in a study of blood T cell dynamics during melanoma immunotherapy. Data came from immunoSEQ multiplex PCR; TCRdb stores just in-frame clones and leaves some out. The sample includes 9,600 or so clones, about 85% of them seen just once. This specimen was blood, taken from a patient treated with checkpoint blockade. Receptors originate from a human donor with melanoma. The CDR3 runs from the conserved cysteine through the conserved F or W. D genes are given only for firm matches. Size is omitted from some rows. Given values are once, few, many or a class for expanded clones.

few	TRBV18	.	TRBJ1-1	CASSPVFRDSRRNTEAFF	TGTGCCAGCTCACCGGTATTCCGGGACTCTAGGAGGAACACTGAAGCTTTCTTT
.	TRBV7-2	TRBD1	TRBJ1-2	CASSFFEGANGYTF	TGTGCCAGCAGCTTCTTTGAGGGGGCTAATGGCTACACCTTC
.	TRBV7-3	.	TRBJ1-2	CASSPTGTSGTVGGYTF	TGTGCCAGCAGCCCAACGGGGACCTCAGGGACGGTCGGTGGCTACACCTTC
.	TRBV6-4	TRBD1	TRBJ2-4	CARKQGGKTKNIQYF	TGTGCCCGTAAACAGGGGGGAAAAACCAAAAACATTCAGTACTTC
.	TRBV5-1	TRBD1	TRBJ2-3	CASSRGRQDTQYF	TGCGCCAGCAGCAGGGGGCGGCAAGATACGCAGTATTTT
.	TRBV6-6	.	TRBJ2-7	CASSHIGGPYF	TGTGCCAGCAGCCATATCGGTGGCCCGTACTTC
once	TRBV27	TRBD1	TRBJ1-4	CASSLRQGGYNEKLFF	TGTGCCAGCAGTTTACGACAGGGGGGTTATAATGAAAAACTGTTTTTT
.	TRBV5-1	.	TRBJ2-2	CASSLSGQSSTGELFF	TGCGCCAGCAGCTTGTCCGGACAGTCTTCGACCGGGGAGCTGTTTTTT
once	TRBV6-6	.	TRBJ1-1	CASIRTNTEAFF	TGTGCCAGCATTAGAACGAACACTGAAGCTTTCTTT
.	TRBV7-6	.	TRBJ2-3	CASSNRIGGTDTQYF	TGTGCCAGCAGCAACCGGATAGGAGGAACAGATACGCAGTATTTT
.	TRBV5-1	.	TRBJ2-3	CASSLEGASTDTQYF	TGCGCCAGCAGCTTGGAAGGGGCCAGCACAGATACGCAGTATTTT
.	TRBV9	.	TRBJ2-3	CASSADKRGDVGTDTQYF	TGTGCCAGCAGCGCCGATAAACGGGGAGATGTTGGCACAGATACGCAGTATTTT
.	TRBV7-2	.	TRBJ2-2	CASSPRPDGELFF	TGTGCCAGCAGCCCAAGACCGGACGGGGAGCTGTTTTTT
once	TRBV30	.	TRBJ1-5	CAWSQGLGNQPQHF	TGTGCCTGGAGTCAGGGGCTGGGGAATCAGCCCCAGCATTTT
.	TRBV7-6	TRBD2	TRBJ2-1	CASSLSWASGGDRDSSYNEQFF	TGTGCCAGCAGCTTATCATGGGCCAGCGGGGGGGATAGAGATAGCTCCTACAATGAGCAGTTCTTC
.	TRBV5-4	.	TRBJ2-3	CASTVSHTQYF	TGTGCCAGCACGGTCTCCCATACGCAGTATTTT
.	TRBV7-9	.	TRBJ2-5	CASRTSGVQETQYF	TGTGCCAGCAGGACGTCGGGGGTTCAAGAGACCCAGTACTTC
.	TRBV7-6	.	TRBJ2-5	CASSLLAQETQYF	TGTGCCAGCAGCTTACTCGCGCAAGAGACCCAGTACTTC
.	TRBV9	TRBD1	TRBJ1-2	CASSVGTGAYGYTF	TGTGCCAGCAGCGTAGGTACAGGGGCCTATGGCTACACCTTC
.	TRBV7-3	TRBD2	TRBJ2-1	CASSLSGTSVYNEQFF	TGTGCCAGCAGCTTGTCCGGGACTAGCGTTTACAATGAGCAGTTCTTC
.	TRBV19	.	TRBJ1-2	CASQRGTPNYGYTF	TGTGCCAGTCAACGGGGGACACCTAACTATGGCTACACCTTC
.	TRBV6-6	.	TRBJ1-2	CASSPSKNYGYTF	TGTGCCAGCAGTCCATCAAAAAACTATGGCTACACCTTC
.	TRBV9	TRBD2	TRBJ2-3	CASSASGGVPDTQYF	TGTGCCAGCAGCGCTAGCGGGGGGGTCCCGGATACGCAGTATTTT
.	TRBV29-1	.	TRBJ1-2	CSVDPGNNYGYTF	TGCAGCGTTGATCCAGGGAATAACTATGGCTACACCTTC
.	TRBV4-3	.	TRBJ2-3	CASSQQVRGGASDTQYF	TGCGCCAGCAGCCAACAAGTCAGGGGCGGAGCATCAGATACGCAGTATTTT
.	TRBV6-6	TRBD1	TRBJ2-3	CASSLQTGGPDTQYF	TGTGCCAGCAGTTTACAGACAGGGGGCCCAGATACGCAGTATTTT
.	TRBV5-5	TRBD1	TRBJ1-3	CASSLTYTGGEYTIYF	TGTGCCAGCAGCTTGACTTACACAGGGGGTGAATACACCATATATTTT
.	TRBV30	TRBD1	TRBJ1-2	CAWGAGQGGYTF	TGTGCCTGGGGCGCTGGACAGGGTGGCTACACCTTC
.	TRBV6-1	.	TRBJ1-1	CASSAREDTEAFF	TGTGCCAGCAGCGCCAGGGAGGACACTGAAGCTTTCTTT
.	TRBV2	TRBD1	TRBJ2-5	CASSGDRETQYF	TGTGCCAGCAGCGGGGACAGGGAGACCCAGTACTTC
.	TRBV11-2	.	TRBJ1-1	CASSWTQVNTEAFF	TGTGCCAGCAGCTGGACGCAGGTGAACACTGAAGCTTTCTTT
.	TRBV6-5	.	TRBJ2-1	CASSFGAANEQFF	TGTGCCAGCAGTTTCGGCGCGGCCAATGAGCAGTTCTTC
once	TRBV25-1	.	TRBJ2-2	CASSDVLNTGELFF	TGTGCCAGCAGTGACGTCCTGAACACCGGGGAGCTGTTTTTT
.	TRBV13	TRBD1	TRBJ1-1	CASSRDSSYTEAFF	TGTGCCAGCAGCCGGGACAGTTCATACACTGAAGCTTTCTTT
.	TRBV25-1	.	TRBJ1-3	CASRTPGTDTIYF	TGTGCCAGCAGGACCCCGGGGACGGACACCATATATTTT
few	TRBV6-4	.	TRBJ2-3	CASSDSGGGHTDTQYF	TGTGCCAGCAGTGACTCCGGAGGGGGCCACACAGATACGCAGTATTTT
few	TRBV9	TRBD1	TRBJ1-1	CASSVGTGDTEAFF	TGTGCCAGCAGCGTCGGGACAGGGGACACTGAAGCTTTCTTT
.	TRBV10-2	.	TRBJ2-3	CASRLLGRPQYF	TGCGCCAGCAGACTCCTAGGTCGTCCGCAGTATTTT
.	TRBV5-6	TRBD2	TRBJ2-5	CASSMPGLAGGAQYF	TGTGCCAGCAGCATGCCGGGACTAGCGGGGGGGGCCCAGTACTTC
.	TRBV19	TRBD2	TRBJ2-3	CASSIGAGGPYRTDTQYF	TGTGCCAGTAGTATCGGGGCGGGGGGGCCGTATCGAACAGATACGCAGTATTTT
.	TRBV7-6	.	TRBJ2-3	CASSFRADTQYF	TGTGCCAGCAGCTTCCGTGCAGATACGCAGTATTTT
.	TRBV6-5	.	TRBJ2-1	CASSWGSYNEQFF	TGTGCCAGCAGTTGGGGGAGCTACAATGAGCAGTTCTTC
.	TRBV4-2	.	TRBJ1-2	CASSQESGGLNYGYTF	TGTGCCAGCAGCCAAGAGTCTGGAGGGCTCAACTATGGCTACACCTTC
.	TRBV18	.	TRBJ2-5	CASSPFVGEETQYF	TGTGCCAGCTCACCATTCGTCGGGGAAGAGACCCAGTACTTC
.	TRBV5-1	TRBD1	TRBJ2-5	CASGTVSAFQETQYF	TGCGCCAGCGGGACAGTTTCAGCATTTCAAGAGACCCAGTACTTC
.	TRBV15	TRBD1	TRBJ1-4	CATSRGQGIEKLFF	TGTGCCACCAGCAGAGGACAGGGCATTGAAAAACTGTTTTTT
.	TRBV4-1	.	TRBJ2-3	CASSYLGGASTDTQYF	TGCGCCAGCAGTTACCTGGGGGGGGCAAGCACAGATACGCAGTATTTT
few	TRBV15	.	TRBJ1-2	CATSREEGDGYTF	TGTGCCACCAGCAGAGAGGAGGGGGATGGCTACACCTTC
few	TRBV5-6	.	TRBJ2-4	CASSLSVSLAKNIQYF	TGTGCCAGCAGCTTGTCCGTCTCTCTCGCCAAAAACATTCAGTACTTC